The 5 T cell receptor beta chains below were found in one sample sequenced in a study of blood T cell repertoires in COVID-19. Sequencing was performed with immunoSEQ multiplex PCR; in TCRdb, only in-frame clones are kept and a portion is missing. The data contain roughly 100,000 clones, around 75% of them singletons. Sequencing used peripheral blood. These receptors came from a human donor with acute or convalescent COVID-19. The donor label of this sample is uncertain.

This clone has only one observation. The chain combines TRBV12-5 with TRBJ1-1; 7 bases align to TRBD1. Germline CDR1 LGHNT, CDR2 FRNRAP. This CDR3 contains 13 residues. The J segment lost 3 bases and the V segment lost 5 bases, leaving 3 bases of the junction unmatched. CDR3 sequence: CASGRDSYTEAFF. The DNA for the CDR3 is TGTGCTAGTGGTAGGGACAGCTACACTGAAGCTTTCTTT. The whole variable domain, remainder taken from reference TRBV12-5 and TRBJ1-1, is DARVTQTPRHKVTEMGQEVTMRCQPILGHNTVFWYRQTMMQGLELLAYFRNRAPLDDSGMPKDRFSAEMPDATLATLKIQPSEPRDSAVYFCASGRDSYTEAFFGQGTRLTVV.

Here the CDR3 reads CASSPMARTGFNEKLFF. For the CDR3, the DNA is TGTGCCAGCAGCCCAATGGCCAGGACAGGGTTTAATGAAAAACTGTTTTTT. V and J are TRBV7-8 and TRBJ1-4; 8 nucleotides line up with TRBD1. The CDR3 extends over 17 amino acids. Germline CDR1 reads SGHVS; CDR2 reads FQNEAQ. V lost 5 bases to trimming and J lost 4 bases; unmatched junction nucleotides: 12.

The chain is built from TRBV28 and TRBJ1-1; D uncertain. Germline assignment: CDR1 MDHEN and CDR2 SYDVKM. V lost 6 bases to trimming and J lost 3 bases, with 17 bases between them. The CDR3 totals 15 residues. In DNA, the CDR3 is TGTGCCAGCAGGGAGGCGGGGATGGAATACACTGAAGCTTTCTTT. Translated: CASREAGMEYTEAFF.

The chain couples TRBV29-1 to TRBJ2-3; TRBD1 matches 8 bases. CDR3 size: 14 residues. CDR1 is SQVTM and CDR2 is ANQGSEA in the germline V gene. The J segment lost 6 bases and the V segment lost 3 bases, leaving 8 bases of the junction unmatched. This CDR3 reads CSVDGQGGIDTQYF. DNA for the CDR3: TGCAGCGTTGACGGACAGGGCGGGATCGATACGCAGTATTTT.

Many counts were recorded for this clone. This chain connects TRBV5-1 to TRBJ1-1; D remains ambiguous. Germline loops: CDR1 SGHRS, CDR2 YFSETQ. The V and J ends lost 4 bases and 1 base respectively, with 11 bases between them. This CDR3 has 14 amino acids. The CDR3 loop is CASSLLQANTEAFF. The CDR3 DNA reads TGCGCCAGCAGCCTACTCCAGGCGAACACTGAAGCTTTCTTT. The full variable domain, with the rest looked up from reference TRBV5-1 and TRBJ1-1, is KAGVTQTPRYLIKTRGQQVTLSCSPISGHRSVSWYQQTPGQGLQFLFEYFSETQRNKGNFPGRFSGRQFSNSRSEMNVSTLELGDSALYLCASSLLQANTEAFFGQGTRLTVV.